The TCR beta chain under discussion was sequenced for a study of OX40 agonist ivuxolimab in advanced cancers. Study in general: Antecedent anti-PD-1, anti-PD-L1 or anti-CTLA-4 therapy was permissible, with under 50% having received some.

TCRdb's table, derived via immunoSEQ multiplex PCR, lists solely in-frame clones and lacks some. Altogether tens of thousands of clones are present, around 90% being singletons, with the ten largest covering roughly 0.6%. This clone was found once. The CDR3 consists of 15 residues. Germline assignment: CDR1 SGHTS and CDR2 YDEGEE. Unmatched junction bases numbered 8, after V lost 4 bases and J lost 6 bases. This receptor was taken from an adult with an advanced solid tumor such as melanoma, head and neck, liver or kidney cancer. The specimen was CD4+ or CD8+ T cells sorted from blood, collected in a trial of the OX40 agonist ivuxolimab. V gene TRBV5-8 combines with J gene TRBJ2-3; 10 positions match TRBD1. CDR3 protein: CASSVGQGGSDTQYF. The CDR3 DNA reads TGTGCCAGCAGCGTAGGACAGGGGGGATCGGATACGCAGTATTTT.